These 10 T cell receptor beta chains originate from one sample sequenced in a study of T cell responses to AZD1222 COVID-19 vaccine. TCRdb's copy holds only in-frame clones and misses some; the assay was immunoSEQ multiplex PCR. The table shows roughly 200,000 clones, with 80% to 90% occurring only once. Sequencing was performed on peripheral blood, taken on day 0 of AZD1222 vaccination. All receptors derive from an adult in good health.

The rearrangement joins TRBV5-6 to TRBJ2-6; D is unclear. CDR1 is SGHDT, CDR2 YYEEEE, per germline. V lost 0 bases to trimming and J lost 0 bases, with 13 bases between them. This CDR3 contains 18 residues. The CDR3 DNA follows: TGTGCCAGCAGCTTGGCCGGTACACAGAGCTCTGGGGCCAACGTCCTGACTTTC. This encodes CASSLAGTQSSGANVLTF.

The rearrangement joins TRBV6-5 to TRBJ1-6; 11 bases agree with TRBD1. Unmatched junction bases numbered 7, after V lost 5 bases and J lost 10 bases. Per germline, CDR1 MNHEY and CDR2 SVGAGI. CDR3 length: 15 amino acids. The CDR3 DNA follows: TGTGCCAGCAGTACACGGGACAGGGGGACCTCACCCCTCCACTTT. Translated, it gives CASSTRDRGTSPLHF.

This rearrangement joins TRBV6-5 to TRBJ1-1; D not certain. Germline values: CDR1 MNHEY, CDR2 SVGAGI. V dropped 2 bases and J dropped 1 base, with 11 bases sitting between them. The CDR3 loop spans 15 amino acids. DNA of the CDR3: TGTGCCAGCAGTTACCAATCAGTACCGAACACTGAAGCTTTCTTT. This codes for CASSYQSVPNTEAFF.

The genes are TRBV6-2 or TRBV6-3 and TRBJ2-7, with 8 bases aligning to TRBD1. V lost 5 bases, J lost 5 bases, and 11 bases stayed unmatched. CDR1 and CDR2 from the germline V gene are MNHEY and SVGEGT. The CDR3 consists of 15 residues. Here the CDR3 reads CASSTTGDRGHEQYF. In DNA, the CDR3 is TGTGCCAGCAGTACCACAGGAGACAGGGGCCACGAGCAGTACTTC.

CDR3 amino acids: CASLLDRGHQPQHF. CDR3 nucleotides: TGTGCCAGCCTCTTAGACAGGGGACATCAGCCCCAGCATTTT. V is TRBV2 and J is TRBJ1-5, with 8 bases fitting TRBD1. Germline CDR1 and CDR2: SNHLY and FYNNEI. V was clipped by 8 bases and J by 5 bases; unmatched bases: 8. CDR3 length equals 14 residues.

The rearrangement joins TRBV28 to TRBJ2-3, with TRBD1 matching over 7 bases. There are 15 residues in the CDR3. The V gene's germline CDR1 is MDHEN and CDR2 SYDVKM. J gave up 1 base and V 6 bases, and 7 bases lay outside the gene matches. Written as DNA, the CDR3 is TGTGCCAGCAGCTACGACAGGGAACGCACAGATACGCAGTATTTT. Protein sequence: CASSYDRERTDTQYF.

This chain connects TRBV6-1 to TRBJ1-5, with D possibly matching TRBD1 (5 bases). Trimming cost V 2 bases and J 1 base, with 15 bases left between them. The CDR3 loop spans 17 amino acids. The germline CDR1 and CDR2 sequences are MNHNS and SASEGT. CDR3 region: CASSEFRGWNSNQPQHF. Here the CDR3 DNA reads TGTGCCAGCAGTGAATTCCGGGGGTGGAACAGCAATCAGCCCCAGCATTTT.

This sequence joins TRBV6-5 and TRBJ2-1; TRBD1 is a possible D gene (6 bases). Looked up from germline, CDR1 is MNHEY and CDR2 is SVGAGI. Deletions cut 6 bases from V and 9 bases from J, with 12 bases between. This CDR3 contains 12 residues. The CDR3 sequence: CASSLQGTEQFF. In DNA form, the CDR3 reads TGTGCCAGCAGCTTACAGGGAACTGAGCAGTTCTTC.

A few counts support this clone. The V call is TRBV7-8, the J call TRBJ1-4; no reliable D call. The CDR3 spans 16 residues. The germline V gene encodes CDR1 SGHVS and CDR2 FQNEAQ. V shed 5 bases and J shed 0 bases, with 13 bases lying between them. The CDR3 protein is CASSRPPAATNEKLFF. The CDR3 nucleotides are TGTGCCAGCAGCCGACCCCCGGCGGCAACTAATGAAAAACTGTTTTTT.

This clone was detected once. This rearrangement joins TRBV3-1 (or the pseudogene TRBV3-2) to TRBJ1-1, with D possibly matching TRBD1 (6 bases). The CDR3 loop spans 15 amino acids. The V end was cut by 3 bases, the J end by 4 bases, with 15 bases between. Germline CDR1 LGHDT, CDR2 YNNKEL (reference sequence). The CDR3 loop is CASSQDRGLATEAFF. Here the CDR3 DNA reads TGTGCCAGCAGCCAGGACAGAGGGTTGGCCACTGAAGCTTTCTTT.